This T cell receptor (beta chain) was identified in a study of T cell responses to AZD1222 COVID-19 vaccine. Sequencing used immunoSEQ multiplex PCR; TCRdb keeps in-frame clones, though not all of them. The table records approximately 180,000 clones, roughly 92% of them present only once. The starting material was peripheral blood, obtained 28 days after the second dose of the MenACWY control vaccine. The clonotype was recovered from an adult who received the MenACWY meningococcal vaccine as a control.

DNA of the CDR3: TGTGCCAGCAGCTTGGAAGGGGGCTGGCGAGGAAACACCATATATTTT. Encoded protein: CASSLEGGWRGNTIYF. J is TRBJ1-3 and V is TRBV5-8; TRBD1 matches 7 bases. From germline, CDR1 is SGHTS and CDR2 YDEGEE. This CDR3 has 16 residues. V shed 0 bases and J 4 bases; nucleotides not matched to a gene: 7.